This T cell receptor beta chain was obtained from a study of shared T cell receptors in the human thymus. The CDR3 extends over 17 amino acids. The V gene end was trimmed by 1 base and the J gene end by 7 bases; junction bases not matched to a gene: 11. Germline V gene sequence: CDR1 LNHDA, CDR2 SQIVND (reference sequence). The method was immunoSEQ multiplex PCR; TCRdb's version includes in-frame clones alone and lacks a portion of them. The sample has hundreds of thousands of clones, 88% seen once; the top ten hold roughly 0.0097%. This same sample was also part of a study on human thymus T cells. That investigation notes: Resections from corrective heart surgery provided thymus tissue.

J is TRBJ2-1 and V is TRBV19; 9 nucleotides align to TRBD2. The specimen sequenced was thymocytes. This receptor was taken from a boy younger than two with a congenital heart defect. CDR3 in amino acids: CASSIAGGRDVGNEQFF. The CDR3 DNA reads TGTGCCAGTAGTATAGCAGGCGGGAGGGATGTGGGGAATGAGCAGTTCTTC.